This T cell receptor (beta chain) is drawn from a study of T cell responses to AZD1222 COVID-19 vaccine. As for this clone: Its antigen is still unknown.

Sequencing used immunoSEQ multiplex PCR; TCRdb keeps in-frame clones, though not all of them. The sample holds roughly 56,000 clones, around 81% seen once. Whole-study findings and limits: At study baseline, merely six AZD1222 recipients were seropositive. In all cases, repertoires were sampled only after the peak T cell response.

This TCR was recovered from an adult who received the AZD1222 COVID-19 vaccine. Sequencing used peripheral blood, obtained 28 days after the second AZD1222 dose.

The CDR3 DNA reads TGCGCCAGCAGCTTGGCCGCAGGGGAGGGCACTGAAGCTTTCTTT. Protein product: CASSLAAGEGTEAFF. The chain links TRBV5-1 to TRBJ1-1; D possibly corresponds to TRBD1 (6 bases). The V and J ends lost 0 bases and 4 bases respectively, with 13 bases between them. The CDR3 covers 15 residues. Germline V gives CDR1 SGHRS, CDR2 YFSETQ.